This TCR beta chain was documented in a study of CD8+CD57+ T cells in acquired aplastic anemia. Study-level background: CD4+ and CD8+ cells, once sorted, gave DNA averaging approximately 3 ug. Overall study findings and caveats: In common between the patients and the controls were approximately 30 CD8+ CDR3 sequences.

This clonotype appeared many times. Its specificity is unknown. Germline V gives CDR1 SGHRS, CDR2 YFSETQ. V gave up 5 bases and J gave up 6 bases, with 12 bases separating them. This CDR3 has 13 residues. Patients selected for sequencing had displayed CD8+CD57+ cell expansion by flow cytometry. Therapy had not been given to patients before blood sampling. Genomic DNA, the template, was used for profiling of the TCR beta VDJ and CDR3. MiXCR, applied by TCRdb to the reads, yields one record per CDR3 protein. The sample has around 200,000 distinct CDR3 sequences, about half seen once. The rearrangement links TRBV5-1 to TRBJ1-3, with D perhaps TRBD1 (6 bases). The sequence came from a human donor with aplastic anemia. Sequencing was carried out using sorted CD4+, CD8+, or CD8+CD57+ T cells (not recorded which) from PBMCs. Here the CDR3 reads CASRDSTENTIYF. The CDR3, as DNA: TGCGCCAGCAGGGACAGCACCGAAAACACCATATATTTT.